The entry below describes one TCR beta chain. Its specificity is not known. The CDR3 consists of 18 residues. V shed 5 bases, J shed 1 base, and the junction held 9 bases outside the gene matches. Looked up from germline, CDR1 is SGHVS and CDR2 is FQNEAQ. This sample was included in a study of blood T cells in healthy people across ages. Study-level findings and limits: Long-lived donors had more naive CD4+ cells and higher diversity than aged donors. With age, beta diversity per million T cells declined roughly linearly, significantly by 35 to 40.

The second PCR ran roughly 6 to 11 cycles with a sample-barcoded 5' primer and J-beta primers. TCRdb re-analysed the 5' RACE reads in MiXCR, keeping a single row per CDR3 protein. The repertoire holds some 900,000 distinct CDR3 sequences, with 45% to 50% as singletons. V usage is TRBV7-8 and J usage is TRBJ2-5, with 14 bases that match TRBD2. The clonotype originates from a man between 25 and 39 years old in good health. Material: blood. Here the CDR3 reads CASSIRTSGGTLQETQYF. The DNA of the CDR3 is TGTGCCAGCAGCATTCGGACTAGCGGGGGGACCCTCCAAGAGACCCAGTACTTC. The full variable domain, with the rest looked up from reference TRBV7-8 and TRBJ2-5, is GAGVSQSPRYKVAKRGQDVALRCDPISGHVSLFWYQQALGQGPEFLTYFQNEAQLDKSGLPSDRFFAERPEGSVSTLKIQRTQQEDSAVYLCASSIRTSGGTLQETQYFGPGTRLLVL.